What follows describes a single T cell receptor beta chain. This clonotype has ten or more counts. This receptor's antigen is unknown. No much larger clone exists at a distance of one base, and base qualities are not known. Two rounds of multiplex PCR were used to amplify the TCR beta CDR3 region from genomic DNA. The first PCR round used primers specific to each TRBV and TRBJ gene, and the primer sequences were filed in Chinese patent CN105087789A. Universal primers were used in the second PCR round. The Roche High Pure PCR Template Preparation Kit was used to extract genomic DNA from frozen PBMCs. Paired-end sequencing with 151 bp reads was performed on the libraries using an Illumina HiSeq 3000. Turning to the authors' computational methods: Raw reads lacking the multiplex PCR primer sequences were removed with CutAdapt. High-quality paired reads were merged into contigs with PEAR. TRB V, D and J gene segments were assigned to each contig with MiXCR by alignment to reference sequences. To remove sequencing errors, CDR3 sequences were clustered according to base quality and sequence similarity. Shannon entropy, normalized by the natural log of the productive TCR sequence number, served as the measure of diversity. One minus Shannon entropy divided by the natural log of the number of unique clonotypes was used as the definition of clonality. Progression-free survival cut-offs for repertoire metrics were chosen using the Youden index of ROC curves, with analyses run in R 3.5.3. Using fastp trimming at Q25 and MiXCR clonotype assembly, TCRdb reanalyzed the public sequencing data and kept in-frame beta chains. Every entry covers one CDR3 protein and lists the most common genes and DNA from its rows. The V and J calls were determined by TCRdb, not by the authors. For this sample there are about 14,000 distinct CDR3 sequences; roughly 31% appear just once. The biggest ten clones account for around 30% of the sample.

These data originate in a study of prognosis after radiotherapy for stage I lung cancer (dated by TCRdb to the early 2020s). At the level of the whole study: Between early 2018 and January 2019, nineteen patients with stage I NSCLC were enrolled in Nanjing, China. Several patients had oligometastatic NSCLC after their primary tumor was surgically resected, and about 15 patients had newly diagnosed primary stage I lung tumors. All patients were regarded as medically inoperable, because of comorbidities in roughly twelve patients and refusal of surgery in several patients. The cohort was made up of about a dozen men and roughly 6 women, with a median age of around 70 years and an age range of roughly 50 to 95 years. Tumor histology was squamous cell carcinoma in six or seven patients and adenocarcinoma in roughly 12. Image-guided IMRT or VMAT was used to deliver SBRT in 3 to 5 fractions at a biologically effective dose of at least 100 Gy. SBRT was not combined with any concurrent therapy in any patient. About 20% of the 19 patients developed distant metastases after SBRT, at a median of approximately 7 months; the other 15 showed no significant progression. The study profiled peripheral blood TCR beta repertoires from stage I NSCLC patients before and after stereotactic body radiotherapy and related them to distant failure. The study sequenced about 40 blood samples from 19 patients, one before and one after SBRT per patient. Overall results and qualifications from the work: After SBRT, the number of unique TCR clones decreased (median about 10,000 before versus several thousand after; Wilcoxon paired P=0.011). Differences in TRBV and TRBJ usage frequencies by metastasis status were reportedly observed in two V genes at baseline and in ten or so V and two J genes after SBRT. No adjustment for multiple comparisons was applied to any of the reported P values. Tumor specificity of expanded TCR clones was not determined. Post-SBRT Shannon entropy and its change from baseline were lower in patients who developed distant metastases; baseline Shannon entropy was not associated with metastases. Limitations of the study included a small cohort and short follow-up, and the study findings need independent validation.

For CDR1 and CDR2, the germline V gene (reference sequence) lists DFQATT and SNEGSKA. V is cut back by 4 bases and J by 3 bases, with 15 bases in the junction unmatched. The CDR3, cysteine through phenylalanine, is 18 amino acids long. The CDR3 DNA has 54 bases and is translated from base 1. No patient had a history of other malignancies or prior chemotherapy or radiotherapy, and all had node-negative disease on CT and PET/CT. At each of the two time points, 5.5 to 6 milliliters of peripheral venous blood were collected into EDTA tubes. Ficoll-Paque Plus density-gradient centrifugation was used to isolate PBMCs. Immediately after collection, samples were stored at -80 degrees C until analysis.

The input for sequencing was PBMCs, taken before or after stereotactic body radiation therapy (not recorded which). This TCR came from a donor over 45 with non-small cell lung cancer. The rearrangement joined TRBV20-1 to TRBJ2-1, with TRBD1 matching 10 junction bases. DNA sequence: TGCAGTGCTAACTTCGTGACAGGGGGCACCGGCAACTACAATGAGCAGTTCTTC. This gives the protein CSANFVTGGTGNYNEQFF.